This T cell receptor (beta chain) was identified during a study of CD8 T cells in ankylosing spondylitis. The CDR3 extends over 12 amino acids. The germline CDR1 and CDR2 sequences are SNHLY and FYNNEI. V trimming: 7 bases; J trimming: 3 bases; junction bases outside the gene matches: 1. There are many counts of this clonotype. The target antigen is unknown. General study results and limits: Relatively scarce in peripheral blood, disease-linked clones were CD8+. One TCR beta motif, made up of about 8 highly homologous variants, appeared characteristic of ankylosing spondylitis blood. Clones linked to disease were reported to show significant enrichment in matched ankylosing spondylitis synovial fluid.

Libraries of TCR beta came from quantitative 5'-RACE with molecular barcodes. TCRdb reanalysed the 5' RACE reads using MiXCR and keeps one entry per CDR3 protein. The table shows tens of thousands of distinct CDR3 sequences, with 10% occurring only once. The V gene is TRBV2, the J gene TRBJ2-7; 9 bases are shared with TRBD1. The specimen was blood, either unsorted or a sorted T cell fraction (not recorded which). The sequence came from a male donor with ankylosing spondylitis or in good health (not recorded which). The CDR3 sequence: CASTGQGYEQYF. Here the CDR3 DNA reads TGTGCCAGCACGGGACAGGGCTACGAGCAGTACTTC.